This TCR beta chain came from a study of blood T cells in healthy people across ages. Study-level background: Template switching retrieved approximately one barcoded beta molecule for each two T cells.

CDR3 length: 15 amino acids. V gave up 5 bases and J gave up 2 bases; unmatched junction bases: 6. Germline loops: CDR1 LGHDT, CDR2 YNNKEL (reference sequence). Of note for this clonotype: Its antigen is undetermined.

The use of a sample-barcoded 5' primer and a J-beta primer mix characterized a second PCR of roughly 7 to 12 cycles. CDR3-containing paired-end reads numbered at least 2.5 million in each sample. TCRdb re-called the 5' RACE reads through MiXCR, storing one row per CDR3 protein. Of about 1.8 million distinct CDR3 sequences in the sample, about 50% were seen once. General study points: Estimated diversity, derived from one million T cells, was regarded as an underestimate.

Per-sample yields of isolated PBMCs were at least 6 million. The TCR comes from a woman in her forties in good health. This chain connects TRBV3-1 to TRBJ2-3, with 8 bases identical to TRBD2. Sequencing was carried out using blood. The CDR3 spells CASSFWRGVTDTQYF. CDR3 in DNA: TGTGCCAGCAGCTTTTGGCGGGGGGTCACAGATACGCAGTATTTT.